These 10 T cell receptor beta chains were all obtained from the same sample, sequenced in a study of blood T cell repertoires in COVID-19 (dated by TCRdb to about 2020). Library method: the immunoSEQ multiplex PCR assay. Sourced from immuneACCESS, this table was stored by TCRdb with only in-frame sequences that have V and J called. A share of the clones is absent; for the studies checked, an unresolved V gene accounts for under half, and the remainder has no known explanation. Present in this sample are more than 45,000 clones, 75% to 85% of which were seen just once. 7% to 10% of the sample belongs to the ten largest clones. Source material: peripheral blood. The receptors were sampled from a man older than 75 in a cohort sampled during active COVID-19.

The rearrangement joins TRBV6-5 to TRBJ1-1; 7 bases are shared with TRBD1. The CDR3 is made up of 14 amino acids. V lost 6 bases, J lost 3 bases, and 7 bases stayed unmatched. CDR1 MNHEY and CDR2 SVGAGI come from the germline V gene. In nucleotides, the CDR3 is TGTGCCAGCAGCAAACAGGGGCCGGACACTGAAGCTTTCTTT. Translated: CASSKQGPDTEAFF.

The rearrangement uses TRBV19 and TRBJ2-5; perhaps TRBD1 as D (6 bases). The germline V gene encodes CDR1 LNHDA and CDR2 SQIVND (reference sequence). V was clipped by 4 bases and J by 2 bases, with 11 bases between them. The CDR3 is 14 residues long. CDR3 bases: TGTGCCAGTAGTAAGGGACACCTACAAGAGACCCAGTACTTC. It yields the protein CASSKGHLQETQYF.

This clone was seen only a few times. The chain joins TRBV7-9 to TRBJ2-1; maybe TRBD2 (6 bases). Between the trimmed V and J ends, which lost 1 base and 8 bases, there was a span of 12 bases. The CDR3 is made up of 14 amino acids. Germline-derived CDR1 and CDR2 are SEHNR and FQNEAQ (reference sequence). CDR3 bases: TGTGCCAGCAGCTTAGGGACTATTTCCCATGAGCAGTTCTTC. Its protein is CASSLGTISHEQFF.

J is TRBJ2-7 and V is TRBV7-9; 7 bases agree with TRBD1. Germline lookup yields CDR1 SEHNR and CDR2 FQNEAQ (reference sequence). The trim removed 1 base at V and 4 bases at J, leaving 7 bases unmatched. The CDR3 runs 15 residues. CDR3 amino acids: CASSLGPGGSYEQYF. The CDR3 DNA reads TGTGCCAGCAGCTTAGGTCCAGGGGGTTCATACGAGCAGTACTTC.

The rearrangement links TRBV11-3 to TRBJ2-3, with TRBD2 matching over 10 bases. The CDR3 is made up of 16 amino acids. Germline CDR1 and CDR2: SGHNT and YENEEA. The trim removed 5 bases at V and 3 bases at J, leaving 8 bases unmatched. For the CDR3, the DNA is TGTGCCAGCAGCCCGGGCCCAGCGGGGGGGACAGATACGCAGTATTTT. Translating it yields CASSPGPAGGTDTQYF.

The chain couples TRBV7-7 to TRBJ2-3; TRBD2 matches 7 bases. Losses at the gene ends were 5 bases for V and 6 bases for J; bases not matched to a gene: 8. The CDR3 sequence is 14 residues long. CDR1 is SSHAT and CDR2 is FNYEAQ in the germline V gene (reference sequence). The CDR3 region has the DNA TGTGCCAGCAGCACCAGCGGGGCTTCGGATACGCAGTATTTT. Translation: CASSTSGASDTQYF.

This sequence joins TRBV5-1 and TRBJ2-1; D remains unclear. Per the germline V gene, CDR1 is SGHRS and CDR2 is YFSETQ. This CDR3 has 16 residues. The V gene lost 4 bases and the J gene lost 3 bases, with 17 bases spanning the gap. The CDR3, as DNA: TGCGCCAGCAGCCCAGAACCCAGGTTCGACTACAATGAGCAGTTCTTC. It yields the protein CASSPEPRFDYNEQFF.

J is TRBJ2-1 and V is TRBV5-4; a weak D match, TRBD1 (5 bases). The CDR3 contains 16 residues. Germline lookup yields CDR1 SGHNT and CDR2 YYREEE (reference sequence). The germline V and J ends were trimmed by 5 bases and 0 bases, with 15 bases remaining between them. CDR3 protein: CASRTRVADSYNEQFF. DNA for the CDR3: TGTGCCAGCAGGACCAGGGTGGCTGACTCCTACAATGAGCAGTTCTTC.

V gene TRBV7-2 combines with J gene TRBJ2-1; 9 nucleotides align to TRBD2. CDR1 is SGHTA, CDR2 FQGNSA, per germline. The CDR3 contains 17 residues. The J segment lost 2 bases and the V segment lost 1 base, leaving 6 bases of the junction unmatched. The CDR3: CASSLGSGSTPYNEQFF. The CDR3 nucleotides are TGTGCCAGCAGCTTAGGTAGCGGGAGTACCCCCTACAATGAGCAGTTCTTC.

This sequence joins TRBV4-1 and TRBJ2-7; 8 bases are shared with TRBD1. The CDR3 has 15 amino acids. Per germline, CDR1 MGHRA and CDR2 YSYEKL. Unmatched junction bases numbered 7, after V lost 4 bases and J lost 2 bases. Here the CDR3 DNA reads TGCGCCAGCAGCCCCCGGGACAGGAGACCCTACGAGCAGTACTTC. Protein sequence: CASSPRDRRPYEQYF.